This T cell receptor (beta chain) was documented in a study of cytomegalovirus exposure and HLA in healthy donors. Study-wide points: Later analysis identified about 18,000 TCR beta sequences associated with HLA alleles, using a false discovery rate threshold of 0.05.

V was shortened by 11 bases and J by 6 bases, with 22 bases between the two germline ends. This CDR3 is 15 amino acids long. Germline V lookup: CDR1 WNHNN, CDR2 SYGVQD (reference sequence). Vbeta (60) and Jbeta (13) primers were used in the PCR. Sequencing used immunoSEQ multiplex PCR; TCRdb keeps in-frame clones, though not all of them. The sample has tens of thousands of clones, 65% to 85% seen once. With respect to this clone: Its antigen is currently unknown.

The receptor's source is a man aged 50 to 60 in good health and CMV-seronegative. Sequences were obtained from PBMCs. V usage is TRBV10-1 and J usage is TRBJ2-2; tentative D call: TRBD2 (7 bases). CDR3: CAATRGPGMAGELFF. Here the CDR3 DNA reads TGCGCCGCAACGCGGGGGCCAGGGATGGCCGGGGAGCTGTTTTTT.